A single sample gave rise to the 20 T cell receptor beta chains below, sequenced in a study of blood T cell repertoires in COVID-19 (dated by TCRdb to about 2020). Library construction relied on the immunoSEQ multiplex PCR assay. Not all clones reach the TCRdb copy of this immuneACCESS table, which keeps in-frame sequences only. Checked studies attribute under half of the gap to unresolved V genes and leave the rest unexplained. Counted in this sample were more than 250,000 clones; 70% to 90% of them appeared once. The top ten hold roughly 2.3% of the sample. The source material was PBMCs or T cells enriched from blood (not recorded which). These receptors were obtained from a man in his thirties or forties who had recovered from COVID-19.

This clone was detected only a few times. The rearrangement uses TRBV18 and TRBJ2-1; 7 positions agree with TRBD1. The CDR3 covers 16 residues. Germline assignment: CDR1 KGHSH and CDR2 LQKENI. V was clipped by 4 bases and J by 4 bases; unmatched bases: 10. CDR3 loop: CASSQAPGQSYNEQFF. CDR3 DNA: TGTGCCAGCTCACAGGCGCCGGGACAGAGTTACAATGAGCAGTTCTTC. The full variable domain, its missing parts supplied by reference TRBV18 and TRBJ2-1, is NAGVMQNPRHLVRRRGQEARLRCSPMKGHSHVYWYRQLPEEGLKFMVYLQKENIIDESGMPKERFSAEFPKEGPSILRIQQVVRGDSAAYFCASSQAPGQSYNEQFFGPGTRLTVL.

The chain recombines TRBV5-1 with TRBJ1-4; maybe TRBD1 (5 bases). The germline CDR1 and CDR2 sequences are SGHRS and YFSETQ. The CDR3 runs to 16 residues. Trimming pared 6 bases from V and 0 bases from J, leaving 15 bases between. CDR3 nucleotide sequence: TGCGCCAGCACCAAGCTGGGGGGGACAACTAATGAAAAACTGTTTTTT. Protein: CASTKLGGTTNEKLFF. Based on the CDR3 plus reference TRBV5-1 and TRBJ1-4, the full variable domain is KAGVTQTPRYLIKTRGQQVTLSCSPISGHRSVSWYQQTPGQGLQFLFEYFSETQRNKGNFPGRFSGRQFSNSRSEMNVSTLELGDSALYLCASTKLGGTTNEKLFFGSGTQLSVL.

The chain recombines TRBV5-1 with TRBJ2-7; maybe TRBD2 (5 bases). This CDR3 has 15 residues. Germline assignment: CDR1 SGHRS and CDR2 YFSETQ. Trimming removed 1 base at V and 5 bases at J, with 16 bases between. CDR3 DNA: TGCGCCAGCAGCTTGTCTAGAGGGCGACCAGACGAGCAGTACTTC. This codes for CASSLSRGRPDEQYF.

This sequence joins TRBV7-3 and TRBJ2-3; 8 bases are a match to TRBD2. The germline V gene encodes CDR1 SGHTA and CDR2 FQGTGA. The CDR3 is 15 residues long. J was trimmed by 4 bases and V by 2 bases; bases with no gene match: 5. CDR3 amino acids: CASSLVAGGPDTQYF. CDR3 in DNA: TGTGCCAGCAGCTTAGTGGCGGGGGGCCCAGATACGCAGTATTTT. Combining the CDR3 with reference TRBV7-3 and TRBJ2-3 gives the whole variable domain GAGVSQTPSNKVTEKGKYVELRCDPISGHTALYWYRQSLGQGPEFLIYFQGTGAADDSGLPNDRFFAVRPEGSVSTLKIQRTERGDSAVYLCASSLVAGGPDTQYFGPGTRLTVL.

This clone was seen a single time. The chain links TRBV30 to TRBJ1-2; D is perhaps TRBD1 (6 bases). V lost 4 bases and J 4 bases, leaving 13 bases between the germline ends. The germline CDR1 and CDR2 sequences are GTSNPN and SVGIG (reference sequence). The CDR3 is 13 residues long. The CDR3 reads CAWNRELGYGYTF. The DNA for the CDR3 is TGTGCCTGGAACAGGGAACTTGGCTATGGCTACACCTTC.

The chain recombines TRBV6-2 or TRBV6-3 with TRBJ2-5; D uncertain. V dropped 2 bases and J dropped 1 base, with 11 bases sitting between them. The CDR3 covers 15 residues. Per germline, CDR1 MNHEY and CDR2 SVGEGT. CDR3 sequence reads: CASSYRQVVQETQYF. DNA for the CDR3: TGTGCCAGCAGTTACCGCCAGGTTGTCCAAGAGACCCAGTACTTC.

The chain combines TRBV2 with TRBJ2-5, with 8 bases aligning to TRBD2. Germline values: CDR1 SNHLY, CDR2 FYNNEI. V was clipped by 6 bases and J by 4 bases; unmatched bases: 13. The CDR3 is 16 amino acids. CDR3 loop: CASRAPGTRRGETQYF. DNA for the CDR3: TGTGCCAGCAGAGCCCCCGGGACTAGGAGGGGAGAGACCCAGTACTTC.

The rearrangement links TRBV19 to TRBJ1-3; D unresolved. Germline V gene lookup returns CDR1 LNHDA and CDR2 SQIVND (reference sequence). This CDR3 has 14 residues. V lost 9 bases, J lost 0 bases, and 12 bases lay in between. This CDR3 is CASRTVNSGNTIYF. CDR3 bases: TGTGCCAGCCGGACTGTCAACTCTGGAAACACCATATATTTT.

The chain joins TRBV10-3 to TRBJ1-1; D not resolved. The germline V gene encodes CDR1 ENHRY and CDR2 SYGVKD. The CDR3 spans 12 residues. Deletions cut 3 bases from V and 6 bases from J, with 8 bases between. The CDR3 sequence: CAISDFTAEAFF. The CDR3 DNA follows: TGTGCCATCAGTGATTTTACAGCTGAAGCTTTCTTT.

The chain is built from TRBV4-1 and TRBJ1-6; D is perhaps TRBD1 (5 bases). Trimming took 1 base from V and 7 from J, leaving 8 bases between them. This CDR3 region has 14 residues. Germline V gene lookup returns CDR1 MGHRA and CDR2 YSYEKL. In DNA, the CDR3 is TGCGCCAGCAGCCAAGTCGGGGGGAATTCACCCCTCCACTTT. The encoded protein is CASSQVGGNSPLHF.

The chain employs TRBV2 and TRBJ2-1; 9 positions match TRBD1. The ends lost 4 bases at V and 8 bases at J; junction bases unmatched: 3. In germline, CDR1 is SNHLY, CDR2 FYNNEI. This CDR3 comprises 13 residues. The CDR3 protein is CASSAGQGYEQFF. In DNA, the CDR3 is TGTGCCAGCAGTGCGGGACAGGGATATGAGCAGTTCTTC.

The chain joins TRBV5-4 to TRBJ2-3; no clear D gene. V dropped 2 bases and J dropped 1 base, with 11 bases sitting between them. Germline V gene sequence: CDR1 SGHNT, CDR2 YYREEE (reference sequence). This CDR3 spans 15 amino acids. The CDR3 region is CASSLLQRGTDTQYF. Written as DNA, the CDR3 is TGTGCCAGCAGCTTATTACAACGGGGCACAGATACGCAGTATTTT.

The chain joins TRBV5-4 to TRBJ2-3; 15 bases agree with TRBD2. This CDR3 is built from 17 residues. Losses at the gene ends were 4 bases for V and 1 base for J; bases not matched to a gene: 4. The germline V gene has CDR1 SGHNT and CDR2 YYREEE (reference sequence). CDR3 loop: CASSRTSGGAGTDTQYF. The CDR3 DNA sequence: TGTGCCAGCAGCCGGACTAGCGGGGGGGCCGGCACAGATACGCAGTATTTT.

In this sample, this clone turned up once. Mismatch with germline at one junction end may stem from a read error. This chain joins TRBV24-1 and TRBJ2-1, with 7 bases lining up with TRBD1. CDR1 and CDR2 (germline): KGHDR, SFDVKD. The CDR3 length is 14 residues. The CDR3 sequence is CATSDPGGGGGRIF. CDR3 nucleotides: TGTGCCACCAGTGATCCAGGGGGTGGCGGCGGACGGATCTTC.

This chain connects TRBV7-9 to TRBJ2-5; D is uncertain. The CDR3 has 11 residues. The germline CDR1 and CDR2 sequences are SEHNR and FQNEAQ (reference sequence). Trimming shortened V by 5 bases and J by 3 bases, and 4 bases separated the two germline ends. CDR3 loop: CASSREETQYF. The CDR3 DNA reads as TGTGCCAGCAGCCGAGAAGAGACCCAGTACTTC.

The V call is TRBV3-1 (or the pseudogene TRBV3-2), the J call TRBJ2-3; a weak D match, TRBD1 (6 bases). The germline V gene has CDR1 LGHDT and CDR2 YNNKEL (reference sequence). The CDR3 is 14 amino acids. V shed 4 bases and J shed 4 bases, with 12 bases lying between them. In DNA form, the CDR3 reads TGTGCCAGCAGCCCCTTTGGGGGCGCAGATACGCAGTATTTT. Amino acids: CASSPFGGADTQYF.

The rearrangement uses TRBV6-5 and TRBJ2-7, with 7 bases lining up with TRBD1. The CDR3 is 15 amino acids. CDR1 and CDR2 (germline): MNHEY, SVGAGI. V shed 0 bases and J 3 bases; nucleotides not matched to a gene: 5. The CDR3: CASSYSIQGVYEQYF. In nucleotides, the CDR3 is TGTGCCAGCAGTTACTCGATTCAGGGGGTCTACGAGCAGTACTTC.

This chain links TRBV7-9 with TRBJ1-6; D is undetermined. The CDR3 runs to 14 residues. V lost 3 bases and J lost 12, with 15 bases in between. Germline V gene lookup returns CDR1 SEHNR and CDR2 FQNEAQ (reference sequence). The DNA of the CDR3 is TGTGCCAGCAGCTTTATTACCAACGGGAAACCCCTCCACTTT. As protein: CASSFITNGKPLHF.

The chain couples TRBV10-3 to TRBJ1-6; 9 bases agree with TRBD1. The CDR3 extends over 16 amino acids. V dropped 2 bases and J dropped 9; count of bases not matched to a gene: 8. The germline gives CDR1 ENHRY, CDR2 SYGVKD. CDR3 loop: CAISEATGQGGSPLHF. The DNA of the CDR3 is TGTGCCATCAGTGAGGCCACGGGACAGGGAGGTTCACCCCTCCACTTT.

This chain connects TRBV5-4 to TRBJ2-3, with TRBD2 matching 9 bases. The CDR3 is 16 residues long. Looked up from germline, CDR1 is SGHNT and CDR2 is YYREEE (reference sequence). After removal of 1 base from V and 0 bases from J, the junction contained 3 bases not matched to a gene. The CDR3 DNA reads as TGTGCCAGCAGCTTGCCTAGCGGGGCTAGCACAGATACGCAGTATTTT. This sequence encodes CASSLPSGASTDTQYF.